This T cell receptor (beta chain) was documented in a study of shared clonotypes between healthy human individuals. Naive CD8 isolation took CD45RO-negative cells positively selected for CCR7 and excluded terminally differentiated effector memory CD45RA+ cells. Germline loops: CDR1 GTSNPN, CDR2 SVGIG (reference sequence). The CDR3 consists of 11 residues. Trimming stripped 4 bases from V and 2 bases from J, with 6 bases between. Profiling relied on immunoSEQ multiplex PCR, and the TCRdb table lists in-frame clones only, not all of them. The sample lists approximately 1.9 million clones; 93% were seen once. Only one count was recorded for this clone.

This chain joins TRBV30 and TRBJ2-7; no firm D call. The sequence was collected from a man younger than 35 in good health. Some clones in this sample may be carry-over from other donors' samples. Material: naive CD8+ T cells from PBMCs. The CDR3 DNA reads TGTGCCTGGAAGGCCCCCTACGAGCAGTACTTC. Its translation: CAWKAPYEQYF.